This entry features one T cell receptor beta chain sequence. Its antigen is currently unknown. The sample belongs to a study of OX40 agonist ivuxolimab in advanced cancers. As for the study in general: Melanoma, hepatocellular carcinoma, head and neck or renal cell cancer occurred in dose-escalation patients.

Findings and limits, study-wide: Compared with CD4+, CD8+ T cells on average had more expanded clones.

Germline V gene sequence: CDR1 SGHNT, CDR2 YENEEA. The CDR3 totals 17 residues. V lost 1 base, J lost 4 bases, and 19 bases lay in between. The assay was immunoSEQ multiplex PCR, and TCRdb's table has in-frame clones only and misses some. The table shows about 130,000 clones, with 75% to 95% occurring only once. The source material was CD4+ or CD8+ T cells sorted from blood, sampled in a trial of the OX40 agonist ivuxolimab. This TCR was sampled from an adult with an advanced solid tumor such as melanoma, head and neck, liver or kidney cancer. The rearrangement links TRBV11-3 to TRBJ2-5; a weak D match, TRBD1 (5 bases). The CDR3 spells CASSLGPTQPGPETQYF. Written as DNA, the CDR3 is TGTGCCAGCAGCTTAGGCCCCACACAGCCAGGGCCAGAGACCCAGTACTTC.